The 5 T cell receptor beta chains below all came from one sample that was sequenced in a study of T cells in Graves' hyperthyroidism and ophthalmopathy. Amplified TCR beta CDR3 regions derived from RNA transcripts. Initially, a first-round RT-PCR of the TCR CDR3 employed the HTBI primer set. MiXCR, applied by TCRdb to the multiplex PCR reads, yields one record per CDR3 protein. Among 600,000 or so distinct CDR3 sequences listed, approximately 15% were seen once. Sequenced sample: blood. The receptor set was obtained from a woman between 50 and 59 years old with Graves' ophthalmopathy.

The chain couples TRBV4-3 to TRBJ2-1; 8 bases align to TRBD2. The germline gives CDR1 LGHNA, CDR2 YSLEER. Trimming at V came to 2 bases and at J to 10 bases, leaving 7 bases not matched to a gene. The CDR3 sequence is 14 residues long. CDR3 sequence reads: CASSQTRLATEQFF. CDR3 in DNA: TGCGCCAGCAGCCAAACCCGACTAGCGACAGAGCAGTTCTTC.

At least ten counts were recorded for this clonotype. CDR3 nucleotide sequence: TGTGCCTGGAGAAACGCTCGGTCTGAAGCTTTCTTT. Its translation is CAWRNARSEAFF. The chain couples TRBV30 to TRBJ1-1; D remains ambiguous. Germline V CDR1 and CDR2: GTSNPN, SVGIG (reference sequence). The length of the CDR3 is 12 residues. Trimming shortened V by 3 bases and J by 6 bases, and 11 bases separated the two germline ends. Full variable domain (rest looked up from reference TRBV30 and TRBJ1-1): SQTIHQWPATLVQPVGSPLSLECTVEGTSNPNLYWYRQAAGRGLQLLFYSVGIGQISSEVPQNLSASRPQDRQFILSSKKLLLSDSGFYLCAWRNARSEAFFGQGTRLTVV.

This clonotype was picked up a small number of times. V gene TRBV5-1 combines with J gene TRBJ2-5; D assignment may be TRBD1 or TRBD2 (5 bases each). The CDR3 is made up of 15 amino acids. Trimming cost V 0 bases and J 5 bases, with 14 bases left between them. Germline CDR1 and CDR2: SGHRS and YFSETQ. The CDR3 sequence is CASSLGGIQMETQYF. The CDR3 DNA reads as TGCGCCAGCAGCTTGGGGGGGATTCAAATGGAGACCCAGTACTTC.

The chain is built from TRBV4-2 and TRBJ2-1; TRBD2 matches 12 bases. V lost 3 bases, J lost 9 bases, and 9 bases stayed unmatched. The germline gives CDR1 LGHNA, CDR2 YNFKEQ. This CDR3 region has 16 residues. The CDR3 loop is CASSQDRGLAGIEQFF. DNA for the CDR3: TGTGCCAGCAGCCAGGACAGGGGACTAGCGGGTATTGAGCAGTTCTTC.

This clonotype showed up many times. The rearrangement links TRBV19 to TRBJ2-2; 10 positions agree with TRBD2. The junction had 9 bases not matched to a gene; V was cut back by 5 bases and J by 6 bases. The CDR3 has 16 residues. CDR1 and CDR2 (germline): LNHDA, SQIVND (reference sequence). The CDR3 DNA is TGTGCCAGTAGTGTCGTCCTAGCGGGAGTGGCCGGGGAGCTGTTTTTT. Translated, it gives CASSVVLAGVAGELFF.